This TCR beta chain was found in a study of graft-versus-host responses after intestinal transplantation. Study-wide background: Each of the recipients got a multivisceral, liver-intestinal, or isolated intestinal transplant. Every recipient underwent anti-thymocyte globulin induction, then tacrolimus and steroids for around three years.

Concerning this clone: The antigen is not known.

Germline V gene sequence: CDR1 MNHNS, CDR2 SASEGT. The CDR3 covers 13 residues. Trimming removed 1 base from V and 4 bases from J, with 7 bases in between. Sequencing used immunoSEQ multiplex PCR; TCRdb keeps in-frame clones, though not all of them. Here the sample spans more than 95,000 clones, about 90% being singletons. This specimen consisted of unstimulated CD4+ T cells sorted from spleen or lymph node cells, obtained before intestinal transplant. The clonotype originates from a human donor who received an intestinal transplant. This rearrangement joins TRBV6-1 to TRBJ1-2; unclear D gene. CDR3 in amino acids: CASSEGQIYGYTF. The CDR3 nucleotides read TGTGCCAGCAGTGAAGGGCAGATCTATGGCTACACCTTC.